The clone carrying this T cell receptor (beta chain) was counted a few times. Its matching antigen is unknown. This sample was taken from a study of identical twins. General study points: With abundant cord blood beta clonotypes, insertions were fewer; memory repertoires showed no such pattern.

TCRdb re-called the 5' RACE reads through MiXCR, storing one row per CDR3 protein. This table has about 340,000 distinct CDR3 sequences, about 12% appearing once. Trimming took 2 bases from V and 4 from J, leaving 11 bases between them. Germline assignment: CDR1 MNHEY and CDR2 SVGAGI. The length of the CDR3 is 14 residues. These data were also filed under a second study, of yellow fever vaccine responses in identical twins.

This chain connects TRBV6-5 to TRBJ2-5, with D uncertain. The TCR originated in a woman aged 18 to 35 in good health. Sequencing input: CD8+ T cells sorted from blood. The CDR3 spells CASSYGDLPETQYF. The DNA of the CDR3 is TGTGCCAGCAGTTACGGGGATCTCCCAGAGACCCAGTACTTC.